Listed below are T cell receptor beta chains from one sample, sequenced in a study of early T cells in non-severe SARS-CoV-2 infection. TCRdb reanalysed the 5' RACE reads using MiXCR and keeps one entry per CDR3 protein. The table has some 80,000 distinct CDR3 sequences, roughly 13% seen once. The sequenced sample consisted of whole blood. The receptors here all came from an adult who was a healthcare worker with PCR-confirmed SARS-CoV-2 infection or an uninfected control (not recorded which). Each CDR3 is given with its conserved first and last residue. The D gene is left open where the match is weak. Clone size is stated in some rows and not others, as once, few, many or a class when expanded.

J gene,clone size,V gene,D gene,CDR3 protein,CDR3 DNA
TRBJ2-1,.,TRBV7-6,.,CASSPGRLRSYNEQFF,TGTGCCAGCAGCCCGGGTCGGCTACGCTCCTACAATGAGCAGTTCTTC
TRBJ2-7,.,TRBV11-2,.,CASSQSPGAVEQYF,TGTGCCAGCAGCCAAAGCCCGGGGGCAGTTGAGCAGTACTTC
TRBJ2-3,few,TRBV12-3/TRBV12-4,TRBD2,CASRQTSGGDASTDTQYF,TGTGCCAGCAGGCAAACTAGCGGGGGGGACGCTAGCACAGATACGCAGTATTTT
TRBJ1-1,few,TRBV12-3/TRBV12-4,.,CASSLEGGGYTEAFF,TGTGCCAGCAGTTTAGAAGGGGGGGGTTACACTGAAGCTTTCTTT
TRBJ2-2,many,TRBV6-2/TRBV6-3,TRBD1,CASSYDREGSGELFF,TGTGCCAGCAGTTATGACAGGGAAGGGTCCGGGGAGCTGTTTTTT
TRBJ2-3,.,TRBV20-1,TRBD2,CSARDWRGGRTDTQYF,TGCAGTGCTAGAGATTGGCGGGGGGGCCGCACAGATACGCAGTATTTT
TRBJ1-1,many,TRBV7-2,.,CASSPTHRNTEAFF,TGTGCCAGCAGCCCAACTCACAGAAACACTGAAGCTTTCTTT
TRBJ2-3,few,TRBV6-1,.,CASSIWGDTQYF,TGTGCCAGCAGCATATGGGGGGATACGCAGTATTTT
TRBJ2-1,many,TRBV20-1,.,CSAHGLSSSYNEQFF,TGCAGTGCCCATGGACTATCAAGCTCCTACAATGAGCAGTTCTTC
TRBJ2-6,many,TRBV25-1,.,CASSARFSGANVLTF,TGTGCCAGCAGTGCACGTTTCTCTGGGGCCAACGTCCTGACTTTC
TRBJ2-5,many,TRBV25-1,TRBD2,CASSGVGGARVTQYF,TGTGCCAGCAGTGGAGTCGGGGGGGCCCGAGTGACCCAGTACTTC
TRBJ2-7,many,TRBV2,TRBD2,CASVGGAYEQYF,TGTGCCAGCGTCGGGGGGGCGTACGAGCAGTACTTC
TRBJ2-5,many,TRBV7-6,TRBD2,CASSLTSGGAETQYF,TGTGCCAGCAGCTTAACCAGCGGGGGAGCAGAGACCCAGTACTTC
TRBJ2-1,many,TRBV6-1,.,CASSEGPVFNEQFF,TGTGCCAGCAGTGAGGGACCCGTGTTTAATGAGCAGTTCTTC
TRBJ1-5,many,TRBV6-6,.,CASSYRPGGQPQHF,TGTGCCAGCAGTTACCGACCGGGCGGTCAGCCCCAGCATTTT